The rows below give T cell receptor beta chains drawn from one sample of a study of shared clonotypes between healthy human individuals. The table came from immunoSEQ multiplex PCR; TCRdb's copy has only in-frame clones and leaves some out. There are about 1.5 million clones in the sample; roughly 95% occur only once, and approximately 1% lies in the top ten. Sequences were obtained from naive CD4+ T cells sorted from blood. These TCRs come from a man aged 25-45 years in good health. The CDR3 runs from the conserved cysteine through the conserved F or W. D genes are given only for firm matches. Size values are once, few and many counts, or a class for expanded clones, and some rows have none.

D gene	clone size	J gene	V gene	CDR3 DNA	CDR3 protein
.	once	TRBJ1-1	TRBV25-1	TGTGCCAGCAGTGGCAGCTTAAGGGCAACTGAAGCTTTCTTT	CASSGSLRATEAFF
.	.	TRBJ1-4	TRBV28	TGTGCCAGCGAAGGGTCTGGGACTAATGAAAAACTGTTTTTT	CASEGSGTNEKLFF
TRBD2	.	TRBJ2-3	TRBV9	TGTGCCAGCAGCGTAGACGGGAGAGCGGGAGGGCCAACTAGCACAGATACGCAGTATTTT	CASSVDGRAGGPTSTDTQYF
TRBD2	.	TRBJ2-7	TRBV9	TGTGCCAGCAGCGTAACCGGGACTAGCTACTACGAGCAGTACTTC	CASSVTGTSYYEQYF
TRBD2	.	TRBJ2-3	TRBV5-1	TGCGCCAGCAGTCTAGCGGGAACCCCAGATACGCAGTATTTT	CASSLAGTPDTQYF
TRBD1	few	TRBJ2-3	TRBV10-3	TGTGCCATCAGACAGGGGGATACGCAGTATTTT	CAIRQGDTQYF
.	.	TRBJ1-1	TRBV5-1	TGCGCCAGCAGCTTGGTTGTTTTTACTGAAGCTTTCTTT	CASSLVVFTEAFF
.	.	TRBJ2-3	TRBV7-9	TGTGCCAGCACCGAAGTGGATCTTACGCAGTATTTT	CASTEVDLTQYF
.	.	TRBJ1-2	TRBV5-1	TGCGCCAGCAGCTTGGTCGGAAATGGCTACACCTTC	CASSLVGNGYTF
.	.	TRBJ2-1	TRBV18	TGTGCCAGCTCACTTAGATCAGGCTCCCCGTACAATGAGCAGTTCTTC	CASSLRSGSPYNEQFF
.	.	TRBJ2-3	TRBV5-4	TGTGCCAGCAGCCGTAATCCGGATACGCAGTATTTT	CASSRNPDTQYF
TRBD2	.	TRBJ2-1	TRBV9	TGTGCCAGCAGCTCCCGACTAGCGGGAGTGACCTACAATGAGCAGTTCTTC	CASSSRLAGVTYNEQFF
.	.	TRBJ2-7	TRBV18	TGTGCCAGCTCACCACCGGGCAGTCACTCCTACGAGCAGTACTTC	CASSPPGSHSYEQYF
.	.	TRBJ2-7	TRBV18	TGTGCCAGCTCACCAGGCAGATGGGGAAAGAACGAGCAGTACTTC	CASSPGRWGKNEQYF
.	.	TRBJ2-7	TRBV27	TGTGCCAGCAGTTCGGGACAACGGGGTCCTTACGAGCAGTACTTC	CASSSGQRGPYEQYF
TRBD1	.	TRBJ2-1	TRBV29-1	TGCAGCGCCGACCAGGGGGTCCACCTAGAGCAGTTCTTC	CSADQGVHLEQFF
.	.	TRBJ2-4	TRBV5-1	TGCGCCAGCAGCTTGGCCGTATTGGGGAAAAACATTCAGTACTTC	CASSLAVLGKNIQYF
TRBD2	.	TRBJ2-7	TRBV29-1	TGCAGGGCGGGACCGGGGGGGCAGCATCCCTACGAGCAGTACTTC	CRAGPGGQHPYEQYF
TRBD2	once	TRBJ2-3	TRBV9	TGTGCCAGCAGCTCAACCGGGGGGAGGACAGATACGCAGTATTTT	CASSSTGGRTDTQYF
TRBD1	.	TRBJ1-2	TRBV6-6	TGTGCCAGCACCTTTCCGGGACAGGGTGGGTCCGGCTACACCTTC	CASTFPGQGGSGYTF
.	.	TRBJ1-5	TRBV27	TGTGCCAGCAGTTTAGTCCCAGGGTTAAATCAGCCCCAGCATTTT	CASSLVPGLNQPQHF
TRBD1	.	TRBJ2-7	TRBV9	TGTGCCAGCAGCGTAGCGCCGACAGGGCGTAGCTCCTACGAGCAGTACTTC	CASSVAPTGRSSYEQYF
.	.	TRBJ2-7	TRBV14	TGTGCCAGCAGCCACAGGGGACTTTGGGGTGAGCAGTACTTC	CASSHRGLWGEQYF
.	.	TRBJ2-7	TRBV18	TGTGCCAGCTCACGAGGGATTTGGGAAAACTACGAGCAGTACTTC	CASSRGIWENYEQYF
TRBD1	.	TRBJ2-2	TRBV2	TGTGCCAGCAGGCCCCGGGACAGTAGGACCGGGGAGCTGTTTTTT	CASRPRDSRTGELFF
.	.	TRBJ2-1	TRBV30	TGTGCCTGGAGTGTATTAGATTCTGGTGAGCAGTTCTTC	CAWSVLDSGEQFF
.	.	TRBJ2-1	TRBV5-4	TGTGCCAGCAGCTTGGACGGGAGCCAGTACAATGAGCAGTTCTTC	CASSLDGSQYNEQFF
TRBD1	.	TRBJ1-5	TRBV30	TGTGCCTGGAGTGTCCCCGGACAGGGCAATCAGCCCCAGCATTTT	CAWSVPGQGNQPQHF